This TCR beta chain was identified in a study of cytomegalovirus exposure and HLA in healthy donors. This PCR relied on a set of 60 Vbeta primers and 13 Jbeta primers. Profiled with immunoSEQ multiplex PCR; TCRdb holds only in-frame clones, not every one. The sample lists about 130,000 clones, approximately 78% occurring once. Overall study results and limits: The authors listed some 150 TCR beta chains as cytomegalovirus-associated. The authors later found TCR association rates varying by HLA locus, with DRB1 most and HLA-C fewest. Productive status was seen about 90% or about 30% of the time for most TCR beta V segments in an earlier analysis.

The V end was cut by 4 bases, the J end by 5 bases, with 9 bases between. This CDR3 spans 13 amino acids. Germline loops: CDR1 SSHAT, CDR2 FNYEAQ (reference sequence). Comment on this clone: Antigen unknown.

Source material: PBMCs. The clonotype comes from a human donor in good health. V gene TRBV7-7 combines with J gene TRBJ2-1, with a tentative D call TRBD1 (6 bases). CDR3 in amino acids: CASSWGHNNEQFF. CDR3 bases: TGTGCCAGCAGCTGGGGACACAACAATGAGCAGTTCTTC.